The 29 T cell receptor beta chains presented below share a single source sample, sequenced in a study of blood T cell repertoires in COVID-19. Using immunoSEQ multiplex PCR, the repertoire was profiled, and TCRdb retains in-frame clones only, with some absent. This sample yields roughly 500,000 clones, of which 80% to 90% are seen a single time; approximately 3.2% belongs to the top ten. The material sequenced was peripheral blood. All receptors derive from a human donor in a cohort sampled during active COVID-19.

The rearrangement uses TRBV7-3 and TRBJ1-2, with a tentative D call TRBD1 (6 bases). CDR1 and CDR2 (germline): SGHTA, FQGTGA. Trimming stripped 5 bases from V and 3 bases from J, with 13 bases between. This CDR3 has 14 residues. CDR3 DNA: TGTGCCAGCAGCGCCAACAGGGATGACTATGGCTACACCTTC. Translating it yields CASSANRDDYGYTF.

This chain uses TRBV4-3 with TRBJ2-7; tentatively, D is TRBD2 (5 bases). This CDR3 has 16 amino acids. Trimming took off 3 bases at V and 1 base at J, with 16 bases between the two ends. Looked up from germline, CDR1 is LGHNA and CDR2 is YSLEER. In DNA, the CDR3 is TGCGCCAGCAGCCATGACGCGCGGGCGCGATCCTACGAGCAGTACTTC. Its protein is CASSHDARARSYEQYF.

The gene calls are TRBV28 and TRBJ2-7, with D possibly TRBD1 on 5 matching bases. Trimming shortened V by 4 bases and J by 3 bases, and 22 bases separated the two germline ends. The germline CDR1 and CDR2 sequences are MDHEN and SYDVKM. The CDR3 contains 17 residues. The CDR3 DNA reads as TGTGCCAGCAGTTCGCCAGGGCTCTCTTTTGTGGACTACGAGCAGTACTTC. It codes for CASSSPGLSFVDYEQYF.

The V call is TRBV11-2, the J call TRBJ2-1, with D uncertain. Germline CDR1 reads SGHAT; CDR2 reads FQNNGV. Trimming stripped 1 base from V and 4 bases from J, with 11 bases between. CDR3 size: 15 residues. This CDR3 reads CASSLVHREYNEQFF. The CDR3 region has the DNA TGTGCCAGCAGCTTAGTCCATCGAGAATACAATGAGCAGTTCTTC.

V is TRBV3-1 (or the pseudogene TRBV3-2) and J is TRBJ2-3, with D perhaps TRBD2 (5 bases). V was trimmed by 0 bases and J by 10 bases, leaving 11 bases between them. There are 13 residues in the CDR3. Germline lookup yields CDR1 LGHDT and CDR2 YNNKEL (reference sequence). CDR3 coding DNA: TGTGCCAGCAGCCAAGATAGGAGAGGGTCGCAGTATTTT. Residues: CASSQDRRGSQYF.

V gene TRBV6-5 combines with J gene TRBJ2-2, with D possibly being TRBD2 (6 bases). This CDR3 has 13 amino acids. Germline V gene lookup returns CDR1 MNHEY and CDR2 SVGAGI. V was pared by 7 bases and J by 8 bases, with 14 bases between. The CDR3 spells CASTQLGGGELFF. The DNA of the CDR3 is TGTGCCAGCACTCAACTCGGGGGTGGGGAGCTGTTTTTT.

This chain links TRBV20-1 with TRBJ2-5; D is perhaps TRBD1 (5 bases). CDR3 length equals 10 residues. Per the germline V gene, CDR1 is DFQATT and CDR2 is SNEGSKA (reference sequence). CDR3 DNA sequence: TGCAAGGTCAGGGAAGAGACCCAGTACTTC. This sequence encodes CKVREETQYF.

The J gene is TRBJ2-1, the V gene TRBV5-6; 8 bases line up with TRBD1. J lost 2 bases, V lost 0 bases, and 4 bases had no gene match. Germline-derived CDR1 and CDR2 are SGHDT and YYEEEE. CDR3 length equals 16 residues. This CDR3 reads CASSLVGQGPYNEQFF. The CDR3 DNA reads TGTGCCAGCAGCTTGGTAGGACAGGGACCCTACAATGAGCAGTTCTTC.

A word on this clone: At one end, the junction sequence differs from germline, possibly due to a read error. CDR3 nucleotide sequence: TGTGCTAGCAGCTCACGGACTAGCGGGGAGGCAAAGCACAATGAGCAGTTCTTC. It codes for CASSSRTSGEAKHNEQFF. The V call is TRBV7-7, the J call TRBJ2-1, with 12 bases lining up with TRBD2. Germline CDR1 is SSHAT and CDR2 is FNYEAQ (reference sequence). The CDR3 spans 18 residues.

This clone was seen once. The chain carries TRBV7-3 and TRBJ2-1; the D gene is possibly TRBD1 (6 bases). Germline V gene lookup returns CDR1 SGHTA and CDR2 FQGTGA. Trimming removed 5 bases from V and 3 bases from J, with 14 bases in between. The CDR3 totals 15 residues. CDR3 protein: CASSLQPGHYNEQFF. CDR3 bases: TGTGCCAGCAGCCTCCAGCCGGGACACTACAATGAGCAGTTCTTC.

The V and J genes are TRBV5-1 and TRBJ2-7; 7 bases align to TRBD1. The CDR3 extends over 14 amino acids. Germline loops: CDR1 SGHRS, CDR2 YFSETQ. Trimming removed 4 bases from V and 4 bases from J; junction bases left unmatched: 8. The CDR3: CASSPGGEPYEQYF. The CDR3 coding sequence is TGCGCCAGCAGCCCAGGGGGTGAGCCTTACGAGCAGTACTTC.

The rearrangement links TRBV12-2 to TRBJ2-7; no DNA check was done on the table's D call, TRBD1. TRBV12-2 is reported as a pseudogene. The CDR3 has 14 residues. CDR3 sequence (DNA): TGTGCAAGTCGCTTAGATTCCAGGGGGCACGAGCAGTACTTC. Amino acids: CASRLDSRGHEQYF.

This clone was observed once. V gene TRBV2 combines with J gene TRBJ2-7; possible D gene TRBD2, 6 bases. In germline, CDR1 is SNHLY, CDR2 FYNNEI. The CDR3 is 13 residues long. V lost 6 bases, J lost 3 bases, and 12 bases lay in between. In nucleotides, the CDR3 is TGTGCCAGCAGCGGGACTTACCTCTACGAGCAGTACTTC. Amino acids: CASSGTYLYEQYF.

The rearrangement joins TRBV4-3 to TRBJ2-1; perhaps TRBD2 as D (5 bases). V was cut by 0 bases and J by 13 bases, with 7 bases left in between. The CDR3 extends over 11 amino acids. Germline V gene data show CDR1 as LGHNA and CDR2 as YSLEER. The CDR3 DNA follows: TGCGCCAGCAGCCAAGAGGAGGAACAGTTCTTC. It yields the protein CASSQEEEQFF.

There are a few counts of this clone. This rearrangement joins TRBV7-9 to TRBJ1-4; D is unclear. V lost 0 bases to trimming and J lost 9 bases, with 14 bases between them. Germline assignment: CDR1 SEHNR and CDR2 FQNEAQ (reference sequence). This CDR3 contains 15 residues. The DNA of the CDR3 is TGTGCCAGCAGCTTAGCCCCACTCCCTCATAAAAAACTGTTTTTT. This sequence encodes CASSLAPLPHKKLFF.

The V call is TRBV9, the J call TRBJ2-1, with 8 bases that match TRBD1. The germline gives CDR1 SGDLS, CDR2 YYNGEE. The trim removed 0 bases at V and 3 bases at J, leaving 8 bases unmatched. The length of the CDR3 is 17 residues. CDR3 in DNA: TGTGCCAGCAGCGTAGGGTTGGACAGGGCGGGCTACAATGAGCAGTTCTTC. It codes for CASSVGLDRAGYNEQFF.

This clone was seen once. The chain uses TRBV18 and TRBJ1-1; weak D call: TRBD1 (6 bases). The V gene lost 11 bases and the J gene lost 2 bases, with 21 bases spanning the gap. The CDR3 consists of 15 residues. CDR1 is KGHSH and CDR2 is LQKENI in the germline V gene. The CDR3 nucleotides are TGTGCCTCCACCCCAACCCGGACAGAAAACACTGAAGCTTTCTTT. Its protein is CASTPTRTENTEAFF.

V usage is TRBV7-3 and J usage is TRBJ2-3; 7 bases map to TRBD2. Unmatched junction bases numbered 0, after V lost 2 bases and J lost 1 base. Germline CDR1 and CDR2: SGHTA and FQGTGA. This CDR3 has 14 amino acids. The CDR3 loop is CASSLGLGTDTQYF. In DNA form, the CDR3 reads TGTGCCAGCAGCTTAGGACTAGGCACAGATACGCAGTATTTT.

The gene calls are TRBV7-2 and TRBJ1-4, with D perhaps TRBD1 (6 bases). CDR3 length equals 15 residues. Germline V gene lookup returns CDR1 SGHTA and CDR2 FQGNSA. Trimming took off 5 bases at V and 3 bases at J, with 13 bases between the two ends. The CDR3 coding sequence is TGTGCCAGCAGCCTCTACAGGGTGTCTAATGAAAAACTGTTTTTT. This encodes CASSLYRVSNEKLFF.

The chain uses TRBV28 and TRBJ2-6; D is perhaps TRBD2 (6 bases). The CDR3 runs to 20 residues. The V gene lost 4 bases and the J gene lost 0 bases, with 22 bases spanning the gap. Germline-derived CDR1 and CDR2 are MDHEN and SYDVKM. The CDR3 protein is CASSSGGLSKYISGANVLTF. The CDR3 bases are TGTGCCAGCAGTTCCGGGGGACTTAGCAAATATATCTCTGGGGCCAACGTCCTGACTTTC.

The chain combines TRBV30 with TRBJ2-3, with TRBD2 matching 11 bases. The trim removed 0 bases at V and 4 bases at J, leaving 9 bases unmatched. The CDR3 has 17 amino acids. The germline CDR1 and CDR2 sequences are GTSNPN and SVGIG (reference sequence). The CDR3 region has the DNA TGTGCCTGGAGTGTACCCTCACTAGCGGGAGTTGCAGATACGCAGTATTTT. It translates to CAWSVPSLAGVADTQYF.

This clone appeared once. The CDR3 DNA follows: TGTGCCAGCAGTTTCCCGGCAGACATGAGCATTATCTCCTACGAGCAGTACTTC. Its protein product is CASSFPADMSIISYEQYF. The chain employs TRBV28 and TRBJ2-7; D is undetermined. The CDR3 loop spans 18 amino acids. Trimming pared 3 bases from V and 0 bases from J, leaving 21 bases between. Germline CDR1 reads MDHEN; CDR2 reads SYDVKM. The whole variable domain, filled in from reference TRBV28 and TRBJ2-7, reads DVKVTQSSRYLVKRTGEKVFLECVQDMDHENMFWYRQDPGLGLRLIYFSYDVKMKEKGDIPEGYSVSREKKERFSLILESASTNQTSMYLCASSFPADMSIISYEQYFGPGTRLTVT.

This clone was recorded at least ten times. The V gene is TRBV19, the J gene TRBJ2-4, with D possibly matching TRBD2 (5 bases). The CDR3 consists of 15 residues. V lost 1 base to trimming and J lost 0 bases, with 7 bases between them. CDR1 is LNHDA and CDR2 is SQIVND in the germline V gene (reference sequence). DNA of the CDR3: TGTGCCAGTAGTATAGTCGGACTAGCCAAAAACATTCAGTACTTC. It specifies CASSIVGLAKNIQYF.

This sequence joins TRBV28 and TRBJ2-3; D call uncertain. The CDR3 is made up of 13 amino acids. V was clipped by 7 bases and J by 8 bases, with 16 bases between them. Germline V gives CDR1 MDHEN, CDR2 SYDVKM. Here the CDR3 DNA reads TGTGCCAGCACCTTAGCCCCAGAAACTACGCAGTATTTT. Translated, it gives CASTLAPETTQYF.

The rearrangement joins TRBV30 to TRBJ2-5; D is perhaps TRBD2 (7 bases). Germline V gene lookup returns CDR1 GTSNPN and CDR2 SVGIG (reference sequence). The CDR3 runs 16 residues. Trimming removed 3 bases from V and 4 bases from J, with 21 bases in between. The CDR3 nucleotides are TGTGCCTGGAGCCGCCTGAGGGTAGGGGGGGGAGAGACCCAGTACTTC. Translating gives CAWSRLRVGGGETQYF.

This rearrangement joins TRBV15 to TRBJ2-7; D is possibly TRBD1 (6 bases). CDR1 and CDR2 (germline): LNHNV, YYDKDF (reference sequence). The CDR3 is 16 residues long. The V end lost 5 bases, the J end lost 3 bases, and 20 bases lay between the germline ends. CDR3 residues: CATSGRTQGPFYEQYF. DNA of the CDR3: TGTGCCACCAGCGGCCGAACTCAGGGGCCCTTCTACGAGCAGTACTTC. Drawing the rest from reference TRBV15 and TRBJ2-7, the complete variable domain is DAMVIQNPRYQVTQFGKPVTLSCSQTLNHNVMYWYQQKSSQAPKLLFHYYDKDFNNEADTPDNFQSRRPNTSFCFLDIRSPGLGDTAMYLCATSGRTQGPFYEQYFGPGTRLTVT.

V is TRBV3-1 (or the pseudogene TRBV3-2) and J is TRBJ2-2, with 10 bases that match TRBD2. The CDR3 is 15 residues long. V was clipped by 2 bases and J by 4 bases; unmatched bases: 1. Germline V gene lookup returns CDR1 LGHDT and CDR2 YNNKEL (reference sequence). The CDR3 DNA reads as TGTGCCAGCAGCCAACTAGCGGGAGTCACCGGGGAGCTGTTTTTT. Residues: CASSQLAGVTGELFF.

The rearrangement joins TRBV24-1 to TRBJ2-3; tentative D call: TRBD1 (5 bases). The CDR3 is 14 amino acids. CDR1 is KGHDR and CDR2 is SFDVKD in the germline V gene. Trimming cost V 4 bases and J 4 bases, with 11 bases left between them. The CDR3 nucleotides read TGTGCCACCAGTGAAGGGGTTTTTGCAGATACGCAGTATTTT. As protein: CATSEGVFADTQYF.

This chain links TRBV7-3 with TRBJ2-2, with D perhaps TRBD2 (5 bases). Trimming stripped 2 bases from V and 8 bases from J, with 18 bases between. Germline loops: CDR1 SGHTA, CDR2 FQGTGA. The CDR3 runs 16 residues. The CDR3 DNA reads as TGTGCCAGCAGCTTACACCCCTTAACGGGAATGGGGGAGCTGTTTTTT. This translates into CASSLHPLTGMGELFF.